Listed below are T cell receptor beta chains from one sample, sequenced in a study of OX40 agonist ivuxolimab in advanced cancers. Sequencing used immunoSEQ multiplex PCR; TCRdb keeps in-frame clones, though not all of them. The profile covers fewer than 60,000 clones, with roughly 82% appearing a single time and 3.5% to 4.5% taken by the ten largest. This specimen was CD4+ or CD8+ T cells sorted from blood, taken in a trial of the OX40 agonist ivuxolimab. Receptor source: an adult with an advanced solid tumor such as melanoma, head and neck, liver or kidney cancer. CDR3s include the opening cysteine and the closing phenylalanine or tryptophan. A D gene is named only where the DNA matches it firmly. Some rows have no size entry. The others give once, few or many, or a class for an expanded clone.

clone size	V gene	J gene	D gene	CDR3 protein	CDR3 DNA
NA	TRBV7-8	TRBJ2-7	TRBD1	CASSLTGTGGTYEQYF	TGTGCCAGCAGCTTGACCGGGACAGGGGGTACTTACGAGCAGTACTTC
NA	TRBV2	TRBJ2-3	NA	CASSETAGRTDTQYF	TGTGCCAGCAGTGAGACGGCGGGACGCACAGATACGCAGTATTTT
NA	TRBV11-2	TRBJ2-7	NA	CASSPGPMRSYEQYF	TGTGCCAGCAGCCCTGGCCCTATGAGGTCCTACGAGCAGTACTTC
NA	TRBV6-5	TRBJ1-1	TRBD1	CASRDRGSATEAFF	TGTGCCAGCAGGGACAGGGGGTCGGCCACTGAAGCTTTCTTT
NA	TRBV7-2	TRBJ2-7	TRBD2	CASSLGGGGAHEQYF	TGTGCCAGCAGCTTGGGGGGCGGGGGGGCCCACGAGCAGTACTTC
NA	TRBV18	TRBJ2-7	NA	CASSPSWGKSYEQYF	TGTGCCAGCTCACCCAGTTGGGGGAAGTCCTACGAGCAGTACTTC
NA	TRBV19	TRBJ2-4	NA	CASSPLQAKNIQYF	TGTGCCAGTAGTCCTCTGCAAGCCAAAAACATTCAGTACTTC
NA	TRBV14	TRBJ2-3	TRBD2	CASSQKRGADTQYF	TGTGCCAGCAGCCAAAAGCGGGGGGCAGATACGCAGTATTTT
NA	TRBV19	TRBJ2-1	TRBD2	CASSIPSGVIREQFF	TGTGCCAGTAGTATTCCTAGCGGGGTGATTCGGGAGCAGTTCTTC
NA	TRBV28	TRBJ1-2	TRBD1	CASSFGTASTGYTF	TGTGCCAGCAGTTTCGGGACAGCCTCTACAGGCTACACCTTC
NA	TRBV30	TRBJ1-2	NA	CAWSVGMEDGYTF	TGTGCCTGGAGTGTAGGGATGGAGGATGGCTACACCTTC
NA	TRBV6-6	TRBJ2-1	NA	CASTIGGTNEQFF	TGTGCCAGCACCATAGGGGGGACCAATGAGCAGTTCTTC
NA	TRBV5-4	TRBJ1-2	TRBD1	CASSSDPGGRGYTF	TGTGCCAGCAGCTCCGACCCAGGGGGCCGTGGCTACACCTTC
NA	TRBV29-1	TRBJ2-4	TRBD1	CSATLDRGQNIQYF	TGCAGCGCTACCCTGGACAGGGGCCAGAACATTCAGTACTTC
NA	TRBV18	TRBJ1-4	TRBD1	CASSRTGVNEKLFF	TGTGCCAGCTCAAGGACAGGGGTTAATGAAAAACTGTTTTTT
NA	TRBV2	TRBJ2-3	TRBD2	CANLAGGTMTDTQYF	TGTGCCAATCTAGCGGGGGGGACGATGACAGATACGCAGTATTTT
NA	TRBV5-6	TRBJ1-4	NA	CASSLETGRNEKLFF	TGTGCCAGCAGCTTGGAGACAGGCCGTAATGAAAAACTGTTTTTT
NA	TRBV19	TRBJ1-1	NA	CASTQPEGVGTEAFF	TGTGCCAGTACCCAACCCGAGGGGGTAGGGACTGAAGCTTTCTTT
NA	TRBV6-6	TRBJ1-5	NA	CASSYRDGDQPQHF	TGTGCCAGCAGTTACAGGGACGGGGATCAGCCCCAGCATTTT
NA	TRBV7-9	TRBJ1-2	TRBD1	CASSPGTGGRHTF	TGTGCCAGCAGCCCCGGGACAGGGGGGCGTCACACCTTC
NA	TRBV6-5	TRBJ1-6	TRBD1	CASSYIHRGNSPLHF	TGTGCCAGCAGTTACATCCACAGGGGGAATTCACCCCTCCACTTT
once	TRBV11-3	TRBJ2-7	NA	CASSLVTGFTHEQYF	TGTGCCAGCAGCTTAGTTACAGGGTTTACCCACGAGCAGTACTTC
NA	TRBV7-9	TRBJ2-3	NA	CASSRVFGTDTQYF	TGTGCCAGCAGCCGAGTATTCGGTACAGATACGCAGTATTTT
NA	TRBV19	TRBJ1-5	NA	CASSSPGGLSNQPQHF	TGTGCCAGTAGTTCGCCGGGGGGGCTTAGCAATCAGCCCCAGCATTTT
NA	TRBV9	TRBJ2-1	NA	CASSVSRGRNEQFF	TGTGCCAGCAGCGTATCTCGGGGGAGGAATGAGCAGTTCTTC
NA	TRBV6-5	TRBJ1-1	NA	CASSYGLAMNTEAFF	TGTGCCAGCAGTTACGGCTTAGCCATGAACACTGAAGCTTTCTTT
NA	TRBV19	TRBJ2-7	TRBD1	CASRTGQNSYEQYF	TGTGCCAGTAGAACGGGACAGAACTCCTACGAGCAGTACTTC
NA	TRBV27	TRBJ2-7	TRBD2	CASSLAPGLAGGVGEQYF	TGTGCCAGCAGTTTAGCCCCCGGGCTAGCGGGGGGGGTTGGGGAGCAGTACTTC
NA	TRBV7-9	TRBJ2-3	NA	CASSLVRAYDTQYF	TGTGCCAGCAGCTTAGTAAGGGCCTATGATACGCAGTATTTT
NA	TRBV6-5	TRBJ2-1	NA	CASSYSNRGPYNEQFF	TGTGCCAGCAGTTACAGTAACCGGGGGCCCTACAATGAGCAGTTCTTC
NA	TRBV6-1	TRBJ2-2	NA	CASSDRNTGELFF	TGTGCCAGCAGTGACAGGAACACCGGGGAGCTGTTTTTT
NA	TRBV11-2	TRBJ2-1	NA	CASSLESAGIGNEQFF	TGTGCCAGCAGCTTAGAGTCGGCAGGGATAGGCAATGAGCAGTTCTTC
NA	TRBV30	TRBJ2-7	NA	CASPGPNSYEQYF	TGTGCCTCCCCGGGACCAAACTCCTACGAGCAGTACTTC
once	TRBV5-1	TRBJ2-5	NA	CASSLGGRTQETQYF	TGCGCCAGCAGCTTGGGGGGGAGGACCCAAGAGACCCAGTACTTC
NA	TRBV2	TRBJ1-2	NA	CASSYFREHTF	TGTGCCAGCAGTTACTTCAGGGAGCACACCTTC
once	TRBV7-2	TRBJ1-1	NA	CASSFRAGAESEAFF	TGTGCCAGCAGCTTCAGGGCAGGGGCGGAGAGTGAAGCTTTCTTT